This section outlines one TCR beta chain sequence together with its context. Antigen unknown. This record comes from a study of PD-1 blockade in mismatch repair-deficient tumors. Across the study: Enrolled 2013-2016, patients had progressing, pretreated mismatch repair-deficient cancers of 12 to 13 types.

CDR1 and CDR2 (germline): SQVTM, ANQGSEA. The CDR3 is made up of 14 amino acids. Trimming at V came to 6 bases and at J to 6 bases, leaving 10 bases not matched to a gene. Profiling relied on immunoSEQ multiplex PCR, and the TCRdb table lists in-frame clones only, not all of them. The table includes some 84,000 clones, over 75% detected once. Study-level findings and limits: Tumor-resident clones, often undetectable pretreatment in blood, expanded then contracted after pembrolizumab.

PCR or immunohistochemistry showed mismatch repair deficiency in every enrolled patient. TCRs were sequenced from a few patients responding to pembrolizumab. The sequence was collected from an adult with mismatch repair-deficient cancer. This sequence joins TRBV29-1 and TRBJ2-1; 8 bases are a match to TRBD2. The sample here was peripheral blood, taken 12 weeks after starting pembrolizumab. CDR3 sequence reads: CSVASGTRGNEQFF. The CDR3 nucleotides read TGCAGCGTAGCCTCCGGGACTAGGGGCAATGAGCAGTTCTTC.